This TCR beta chain was captured in a study of PD-1 blockade in mismatch repair-deficient tumors. Unmatched junction bases numbered 6, after V lost 4 bases and J lost 2 bases. Germline V CDR1 and CDR2: SGDLS, YYNGEE. The CDR3 sequence is 15 residues long. Here immunoSEQ multiplex PCR was the method, and the copy in TCRdb shows in-frame clones only, minus some. The repertoire holds 100,000 to 150,000 clones, with approximately 86% as singletons. The sample here was peripheral blood, taken 44 weeks after starting pembrolizumab. V and J are TRBV9 and TRBJ1-1; 9 nucleotides line up with TRBD1. This clonotype originated in an adult with mismatch repair-deficient cancer. The CDR3 protein is CASSLRDRENTEAFF. In DNA, the CDR3 is TGTGCCAGCAGCCTCCGGGACAGGGAAAACACTGAAGCTTTCTTT.